This TCR beta chain was identified in a study of cytomegalovirus exposure and HLA in healthy donors. For this clone: Its antigen is not known.

The study's findings and limits: Cytomegalovirus association was assigned to 150 to 200 TCR beta chains. CMV serostatus was the sole immune exposure information available.

CDR3 size: 15 residues. CDR1 GTSNPN and CDR2 SVGIG come from the germline V gene (reference sequence). The V end was cut by 4 bases, the J end by 2 bases, with 17 bases between. The primer mix had 60 Vbeta and 13 Jbeta primers. TCRdb keeps only in-frame clones here, not all; method: immunoSEQ multiplex PCR. The table lists about 200,000 clones, 60% to 85% of them singletons, with 1.1% in the top ten. The V and J genes are TRBV30 and TRBJ2-5; TRBD1 might be the D (7 bases). The origin of this receptor is a woman between 40 and 50 years old in good health and CMV-seronegative. Sequences were obtained from PBMCs. This CDR3 reads CAWTPPPGGQETQYF. The CDR3 region has the DNA TGTGCCTGGACCCCTCCCCCAGGGGGGCAAGAGACCCAGTACTTC.